This T cell receptor (beta chain) originates from a study of beta chain features in type 1 diabetes. A note on this clone: Its specificity is unknown.

The germline V and J ends were trimmed by 1 base and 9 bases, with 10 bases remaining between them. The CDR3 is made up of 13 amino acids. The germline gives CDR1 SGHVS, CDR2 FQNEAQ. A sort by CD45RO/CCR7/CD25/CD127/CD95/CD27 yielded CD4+ naive, central memory, regulatory and stem cell-like memory cells. Whole-study results and caveats: Significant though moderate, a shortening of TCRB CDR3s appeared in all four CD4+ subsets of Type 1 diabetes patients.

Expressed TCRB transcripts were sequenced because the isolated RNA had all been reverse transcribed beforehand. Clones were sequenced by immunoSEQ multiplex PCR, and TCRdb holds only the in-frame ones, with some missing. The table includes 37,000 or so clones, 45% to 50% detected once. The sequenced sample consisted of central memory CD4+ T cells from blood. The sequence came from a woman under 30 in good health. The rearrangement joins TRBV7-8 to TRBJ2-1; D ambiguous. This CDR3 reads CASSLVELGEQFF. The DNA for the CDR3 is TGTGCCAGCAGCTTAGTGGAGTTAGGTGAGCAGTTCTTC.